This is a list of T cell receptor beta chains from one sample in a study of neurological immune-mediated disorders. TCRdb ran MiXCR on the 5' RACE reads and lists one entry per CDR3 protein. The data show roughly 100,000 distinct CDR3 sequences, approximately 10% seen once. Source material: PBMCs. Every receptor here comes from a female donor with HTLV-1-associated myelopathy (HAM/TSP). CDR3s include the opening cysteine and the closing phenylalanine or tryptophan. The D gene is left open where the match is weak. Expanded clones get a size class; other rows say once, few or many, or leave the size out.

V gene	D gene	J gene	clone size	CDR3 DNA	CDR3 protein
TRBV6-6	TRBD1	TRBJ2-7	.	TGTGCCAGCAGTGAAACGACAGGGCTCTACGAGCAGTACTTC	CASSETTGLYEQYF
TRBV7-9	.	TRBJ2-2	.	TGTGCCAGCAGCTTACGGGATCCACGCTCGGGGGTGTTTTTT	CASSLRDPRSGVFF
TRBV10-3	.	TRBJ2-5	many	TGTGCCACGGGTCCGGGGGAGACCCAGTACTTC	CATGPGETQYF
TRBV5-1	TRBD1	TRBJ2-7	many	TGCGCCAGCAGCATAGGACAGGGAAATTGGTGGGAGCAGTACTTC	CASSIGQGNWWEQYF
TRBV10-3	.	TRBJ2-7	many	TGTGCCATCAGTGAAGGCCAGGCCTACGAGCAGTACTTC	CAISEGQAYEQYF
TRBV6-6	.	TRBJ2-3	many	TGTGCCAGCAGTTACTCGAGAAACCTTTGGGACCCGGCCACAGATACGCAGTATTTT	CASSYSRNLWDPATDTQYF
TRBV5-1	.	TRBJ2-3	many	TGCGCCAGCAGCCCGGGACAAAGCACAGATACGCAGTATTTT	CASSPGQSTDTQYF
TRBV20-1	.	TRBJ1-2	.	TGCAGTGCGCCATGGATGGCAGCTAACTATGGCTACACCTTC	CSAPWMAANYGYTF
TRBV11-1	.	TRBJ2-1	many	TGTGCCAGCAGCGACCCGGGCGGGGCCGAGGATAATGAGCAGTTCTTC	CASSDPGGAEDNEQFF
TRBV3-1	TRBD1	TRBJ2-7	many	TGTGCCAGCAGCCACAGCTGGGTTGACAGGGCCTACGAGCAGTACTTC	CASSHSWVDRAYEQYF
TRBV12-3/TRBV12-4	.	TRBJ2-1	many	TGTGCCAGCAGCCCCGGCCCCAATGAGCAGTTCTTC	CASSPGPNEQFF
TRBV27	TRBD2	TRBJ2-1	few	TGTGCCAGCAGTCCAGCCGCGGGGGGTCATGAGCAGTTCTTC	CASSPAAGGHEQFF
TRBV5-1	TRBD1	TRBJ1-4	many	TGCGCCAGCAGCTTAAAACAGGGGACTAATGAAAAACTGTTTTTT	CASSLKQGTNEKLFF
TRBV5-1	.	TRBJ1-3	.	.	CASKYDRVGPGNTRYF
TRBV4-1	.	TRBJ1-1	.	TGCGCCAGCAGCCAAGATATGGAGGGCACTGAAGCTTTCTTT	CASSQDMEGTEAFF
TRBV20-1	TRBD1	TRBJ2-7	few	TGCAGTGCTCTCGGACAGGGGGCGGGTTGGTACGAGCAGTACTTC	CSALGQGAGWYEQYF
TRBV25-1	.	TRBJ2-7	many	TGTGCCAGCAGTGAATTTGGACTCATCGGCGAGCAGTACTTC	CASSEFGLIGEQYF
TRBV15	.	TRBJ1-5	many	TGTGCCACCAGGGCTAAGGGGGTATATGGACAGCCCCAGCATTTT	CATRAKGVYGQPQHF
TRBV12-3/TRBV12-4	TRBD2	TRBJ2-1	.	TGTGCCAGCAGTACATCAGGTACAGCGGGGAATAACAATGAGCAGTTCTTC	CASSTSGTAGNNNEQFF
TRBV7-6	TRBD1	TRBJ1-4	many	TGTGCCAGCAGTAGCGCACAGGGGCCGAATGAAAAACTGTTTTTT	CASSSAQGPNEKLFF
TRBV7-2	.	TRBJ2-6	many	TGTGCCAGCAGCGGCAACGTCCTGACTTTC	CASSGNVLTF
TRBV5-1	.	TRBJ1-3	many	TGCGCCAGCAGCCTGCAGGGGAACTCTGGAAACACCATATATTTT	CASSLQGNSGNTIYF
TRBV5-1	TRBD1	TRBJ2-2	many	TGCGCCAGCAGCCCCGGTGCAGGGGGCGCGACCGGGGAGCTGTTTTTT	CASSPGAGGATGELFF
TRBV3-1	.	TRBJ1-1	.	TGTGCCAGCAGCATCGGGAGGGAAGCTTTCTTT	CASSIGREAFF
TRBV4-1	.	TRBJ1-2	.	TGCGCCAGCAGCCAAGCCCAGGGAACTTATGGCTACACCTTC	CASSQAQGTYGYTF
TRBV28	.	TRBJ2-7	many	TGTGCCAGCAGCCCCCCTAAAGTGGGATACTACGAGCAGTACTTC	CASSPPKVGYYEQYF
TRBV20-1	TRBD2	TRBJ2-1	many	TGCAGTGCTCGAGTTAGCGGGGGGGGAAACAATGAGCAGTTCTTC	CSARVSGGGNNEQFF
TRBV7-9	.	TRBJ2-1	many	TGTGCCAGCATCCCAGACCGCCTCAATGAGCAGTTCTTC	CASIPDRLNEQFF
TRBV7-2	.	TRBJ2-1	many	TGTGCCAGCAGCCTCGTATACAATGAGCAGTTCTTC	CASSLVYNEQFF
TRBV27	TRBD1	TRBJ2-1	many	TGTGCCAGCAGTTCCCGATCCGGGACAGGGGGCCGGTACAATGAGCAGTTCTTC	CASSSRSGTGGRYNEQFF
TRBV12-5	.	TRBJ2-3	many	TGTGCTAGTGGTTTCCTTATGGGCGGTACGCAGTATTTT	CASGFLMGGTQYF
TRBV20-1	TRBD2	TRBJ2-5	many	TGCAGTGCTAGAGTAGCCGGGGGGGCACAAGAGACCCAGTACTTC	CSARVAGGAQETQYF
TRBV12-3/TRBV12-4	TRBD2	TRBJ2-1	few	TGTGCCAGCAGTTTTGGGGAGGGTCGGGGTGAGCAGTTCTTC	CASSFGEGRGEQFF
TRBV19	TRBD1	TRBJ2-1	few	TGTGCCAGTAGGACAGGGGGGAATGAGCAGTTCTTC	CASRTGGNEQFF
TRBV12-3/TRBV12-4	.	TRBJ1-5	many	TGTGCCAGCAGTAGCTCGTGGGGAAATGTGCATTTT	CASSSSWGNVHF
TRBV5-1	.	TRBJ2-4	many	TGCGCCAGCAGCTTGGGGGCCCCAGGGGACATTCAGTACTTC	CASSLGAPGDIQYF
TRBV29-1	.	TRBJ2-7	many	TGCAGCGTTTCTCGGGGATCCTACGAGCAGTACTTC	CSVSRGSYEQYF
TRBV7-8	.	TRBJ2-3	many	TGTGCCAGCAGCTTAGCGGCCAGGGCTAGCACAGATACGCAGTATTTT	CASSLAARASTDTQYF
TRBV9	TRBD1	TRBJ2-2	few	TGTGCCAGCAGCGTTGAAACAGGGGTCCCCCCCGGGGAGCTGTTTTTT	CASSVETGVPPGELFF
TRBV7-2	.	TRBJ2-3	few	TGTGCCAGCAGCTTAGGTTGGGGGAGCACAGATACGCAGTATTTT	CASSLGWGSTDTQYF
TRBV7-9	.	TRBJ2-1	many	TGTGCCAGCAGCTTACAGGGCTATGAGCAGTTCTTC	CASSLQGYEQFF
TRBV4-1	TRBD2	TRBJ2-3	many	TGCGCCAGCAGCCTGGGAGCGGGGGGAAGCACAGATACGCAGTATTTT	CASSLGAGGSTDTQYF
TRBV4-1	.	TRBJ2-1	many	TGCGCCAGCAGCCAAATAGGAGGGGCTGTTGAGCAGTTCTTC	CASSQIGGAVEQFF
TRBV5-1	.	TRBJ2-3	many	TGCGCCAGCAGCTCGTCGACTAGCACAGATACGCAGTATTTT	CASSSSTSTDTQYF
TRBV11-3	TRBD1	TRBJ2-7	many	TGTGCCAGCAGCCCCGGACAGGCCACACTTGGGGAGCAGTACTTC	CASSPGQATLGEQYF
TRBV20-1	.	TRBJ1-1	few	TGCAGTGCTTCTGGGAGACAGAACACTGAAGCTTTCTTT	CSASGRQNTEAFF
TRBV5-1	TRBD1	TRBJ2-1	many	TGCGCCAGCAGCCGCCTAGACAGGGGGATGTATGAGCAGTTCTTC	CASSRLDRGMYEQFF
TRBV10-1	.	TRBJ2-3	medium-sized	TGCGCCAGCAGTTCAGGGTTGACAGATACGCAGTATTTT	CASSSGLTDTQYF
TRBV7-2	TRBD1	TRBJ2-7	many	TGTGCCAGCAGCTTGGGAGGACAGGGTTGGTACGAGCAGTACTTC	CASSLGGQGWYEQYF
TRBV10-2	TRBD2	TRBJ2-2	.	TGCGCCAGAGGGACTAGCGGGGGCGGCGGGGAGCTGTTTTTT	CARGTSGGGGELFF
TRBV5-8	.	TRBJ2-7	many	TGTGCCAGCAGCCTGGACAGACAGTACGAGCAGTACTTC	CASSLDRQYEQYF
TRBV5-1	.	TRBJ2-7	many	TGCGCCAGCAGCTGGGCCCGGGGCACCCTAGGGTACGAGCAGTACTTC	CASSWARGTLGYEQYF
TRBV5-1	.	TRBJ2-1	few	TGCGCCAGCAGCCCAAACGTTATGGGCTCCTACAATGAGCAGTTCTTC	CASSPNVMGSYNEQFF
TRBV5-1	.	TRBJ2-7	many	TGCGCCAGCAGCTTGGAGGACGGCCGGGACGAGCAGTACTTC	CASSLEDGRDEQYF
TRBV27	.	TRBJ2-3	many	TGTGCCAGCAGTCCCGGACTGATCACAGATACGCAGTATTTT	CASSPGLITDTQYF